Below, one TCR beta chain is given with its context. Its target is unknown. There are 14 residues in the CDR3. Per the germline V gene, CDR1 is LGHNA and CDR2 is YSLEER. Trimming pared 0 bases from V and 4 bases from J, leaving 10 bases between. PCR primers comprised 60 Vbeta and 13 Jbeta primers. Here immunoSEQ multiplex PCR was the method, and the copy in TCRdb shows in-frame clones only, minus some. Of 150,000 or so clones in the sample, 60% to 85% are singletons; the top ten hold about 2.9%. These data belong to a study of cytomegalovirus exposure and HLA in healthy donors. Study-wide findings and caveats: Later genetic work tied a missense DCLRE1C variant to beta-chain V and J trimming.

The chain employs TRBV4-3 and TRBJ2-7; no firm D call. The sample taken for sequencing was PBMCs. The receptor's source is a man aged 40-49 years in good health and CMV-seropositive. The CDR3: CASSQDLVRYEQYF. CDR3 nucleotides: TGCGCCAGCAGCCAAGATCTTGTTAGATACGAGCAGTACTTC.